The clone carrying this TCR beta chain was seen at least ten times. Its antigen is not known. The authors split each subset's genomic DNA evenly across several immunoSEQ plates. Sequencing used immunoSEQ multiplex PCR; TCRdb keeps in-frame clones, though not all of them. This sample yields around 1.1 million clones, of which approximately 80% are seen a single time; more than 0.85% belongs to the top ten. Deletions cut 3 bases from V and 3 bases from J, with 17 bases between. In germline, CDR1 is SGHAT, CDR2 FQNNGV. The CDR3 loop spans 16 amino acids. The CD4+ fraction was divided into a CD45RA+ naive subset and a CD45RA-negative memory subset. This sample stems from a study of shared clonotypes between healthy human individuals. Study findings and constraints: Sequencing depth was predicted to influence how clonotypes are shared among donors.

The receptor comes from a man younger than 35 in good health. Some clones in this sample may be carry-over from other donors' samples. Sequences were obtained from memory CD4+ T cells from PBMCs. The subset here: CD45RA-negative fraction. The rearrangement joins TRBV11-2 to TRBJ1-2; D is perhaps TRBD1 (5 bases). CDR3 protein: CASSLRGWGTDYGYTF. CDR3 in DNA: TGTGCCAGCAGCTTGAGGGGTTGGGGGACGGACTATGGCTACACCTTC.